This TCR beta chain was found in a study of T cell responses to AZD1222 COVID-19 vaccine. Study-wide results and limits: Of spike-specific TCRs, nearly half reportedly target regions left unmutated in variants.

TCRdb's copy holds only in-frame clones and misses some; the assay was immunoSEQ multiplex PCR. This sample has more than 60,000 clones, with about 80% found just once. Pooled samples include second doses given at about 4 or 12 weeks. Note on this clone: Its target is not known.

V lost 0 bases, J lost 3 bases, and 6 bases lay in between. Germline lookup yields CDR1 SQVTM and CDR2 ANQGSEA. This CDR3 region has 12 residues. The sequence came from an adult who received the AZD1222 COVID-19 vaccine. The source was peripheral blood, collected 28 days after the second AZD1222 dose. The chain joins TRBV29-1 to TRBJ2-7; a possible D gene is TRBD2 (5 bases). CDR3 sequence (DNA): TGCAGCGTTGAAGAGAGCGGCTACGAGCAGTACTTC. It translates to CSVEESGYEQYF.